The 29 T cell receptor beta chains presented below share a single source sample, sequenced in a study of blood T cells in healthy people across ages. Sample-barcoded 5' priming and a J-beta primer mix drove a second PCR of roughly 6 to 12 cycles. One entry per CDR3 protein, called by TCRdb with MiXCR from the 5' RACE reads. The sample includes roughly 1 million distinct CDR3 sequences, around 27% of them seen just once. The sample also formed part of further work on T cells of mothers and their children.

The material sequenced was blood. The receptors originated from a girl aged 2-10 years in good health.

This clonotype turned up a few times. The rearrangement links TRBV6-1 to TRBJ2-1; D is unresolved. The J call may not be correct, given that the DNA end is closer to TRBJ2-5. Looked up from germline, CDR1 is MNHNS and CDR2 is SASEGT. This CDR3 is built from 10 residues. In DNA, the CDR3 is TGTGCCAGCGAACTCGAGACCCAGTACTTC. Translated, it gives CASELETQYF.

In regard to this clonotype: The conserved closing phenylalanine or tryptophan is absent in this CDR3, likely reflecting a read error. The chain has TRBV4-1 and TRBJ2-7; D remains unclear. The ends were cut back, 0 bases at V and 0 bases at J, with 3 bases in the middle. Germline CDR1 reads MGHRA; CDR2 reads YSYEKL. The CDR3 is 13 amino acids. As DNA, the CDR3 is TGCGCCAGCAGCCAAGACCGCTCCTACGAGCAGTACTCC. Translation: CASSQDRSYEQYS.

This clonotype was seen only a few times. V gene TRBV7-9 combines with J gene TRBJ2-5; the D is unclear. Gene TRBJ2-7 matches the end of the DNA better, so the J call may be wrong. Germline CDR1 is SEHNR and CDR2 is FQNEAQ (reference sequence). The CDR3 is made up of 13 amino acids. The CDR3 loop is CASRPYSDYEQYF. DNA for the CDR3: TGTGCCAGCAGACCTTATTCGGACTACGAGCAGTACTTC.

This sequence joins TRBV12-3 or TRBV12-4 and TRBJ1-5, with 9 bases that match TRBD1. V shed 2 bases, J shed 6 bases, and the junction held 5 bases outside the gene matches. The CDR3 contains 15 residues. The CDR3 region is CASSLWGQGSQPQHF. The DNA of the CDR3 is TGTGCCAGCAGTTTATGGGGACAGGGCTCTCAGCCCCAGCATTTT.

The chain combines TRBV4-1 with TRBJ2-5, with 7 bases fitting TRBD1. The CDR3 covers 14 residues. The V segment lost 1 base and the J segment 5 bases; nucleotides outside the gene matches: 4. Germline lookup yields CDR1 MGHRA and CDR2 YSYEKL. This CDR3 reads CASSQGQGLETQYF. The CDR3 DNA reads as TGCGCCAGCAGCCAAGGACAGGGTTTGGAGACCCAGTACTTC.

This sequence joins TRBV29-1 and TRBJ2-3, with 7 positions matching TRBD2. Per germline, CDR1 SQVTM and CDR2 ANQGSEA. V was pared by 4 bases and J by 3 bases, with 7 bases of the junction left unmatched. The CDR3 has 14 amino acids. CDR3 residues: CSVVGGIQTDTQYF. CDR3 DNA sequence: TGCAGCGTTGTGGGGGGGATTCAAACAGATACGCAGTATTTT.

The table lists this clonotype with a few counts. The chain is built from TRBV7-9 and TRBJ2-5; tentative D call: TRBD2 (6 bases). The J call may be mistaken, given a closer DNA end match to TRBJ2-1. CDR3 length: 16 amino acids. Per the germline V gene, CDR1 is SEHNR and CDR2 is FQNEAQ (reference sequence). CDR3 DNA: TGTGCCAGCAGCTTAGTCGTGACGGGACTGAGCGATGAGCAGTTCTTC. Amino acids: CASSLVVTGLSDEQFF.

This clonotype was seen a few times. The J gene is TRBJ2-2, the V gene TRBV24-1; possibly TRBD1 for D (5 bases). The CDR3 loop spans 14 amino acids. The V end was cut by 10 bases, the J end by 1 base, with 12 bases between. The V gene's germline CDR1 is KGHDR and CDR2 SFDVKD. The CDR3 loop is CATGLGQNTGELFF. Written as DNA, the CDR3 is TGTGCCACGGGCCTGGGGCAGAACACCGGGGAGCTGTTTTTT.

This sequence joins TRBV7-2 and TRBJ2-3, with D possibly being TRBD2 (5 bases). The length of the CDR3 is 16 residues. Trimming removed 6 bases at V and 4 bases at J, with 20 bases between. CDR1 is SGHTA, CDR2 FQGNSA, per germline. This chain's CDR3 is CASRNSGVGEPDTQYF. In DNA, the CDR3 is TGTGCCAGCAGGAACAGTGGGGTCGGGGAACCAGATACGCAGTATTTT. Full variable domain (remainder filled in from reference TRBV7-2 and TRBJ2-3): GAGVSQSPSNKVTEKGKDVELRCDPISGHTALYWYRQSLGQGLEFLIYFQGNSAPDKSGLPSDRFSAERTGGSVSTLTIQRTQQEDSAVYLCASRNSGVGEPDTQYFGPGTRLTVL.

The sample holds a few counts of this clonotype. The gene calls are TRBV12-3 or TRBV12-4 and TRBJ2-4; TRBD1 or TRBD2 may be the D gene (5 bases each). Trimming removed 7 bases at V and 7 bases at J, with 20 bases between. The CDR3 is 15 amino acids. DNA for the CDR3: TGTGCCAGCACCCAGGACCCCGAGGGGACGAACATTCAGTACTTC. It yields the protein CASTQDPEGTNIQYF.

The rearrangement uses TRBV6-2 or TRBV6-3 and TRBJ1-1, with TRBD1 matching 7 bases. The germline CDR1 and CDR2 sequences are MNHEY and SVGEGT. CDR3 length: 17 residues. Unmatched junction bases numbered 12, after V lost 5 bases and J lost 0 bases. CDR3 sequence (DNA): TGTGCCAGCAGTGGCCCGACAGGGAATGAAGTGAACACTGAAGCTTTCTTT. Encoded protein: CASSGPTGNEVNTEAFF.

This CDR3 reads CASSLDGWRNGFF. The CDR3 nucleotides read TGCGCCAGCAGCTTGGATGGGTGGCGGAATGGCTTCTTT. The chain recombines TRBV5-1 with TRBJ1-1; D is undetermined. Per germline, CDR1 SGHRS and CDR2 YFSETQ. Trimming removed 0 bases from V and 14 bases from J, with 17 bases in between. The CDR3 spans 13 residues.

This chain uses TRBV10-3 with TRBJ2-6; 7 positions match TRBD1. J gave up 3 bases and V 6 bases, and 5 bases lay outside the gene matches. Per the germline V gene, CDR1 is ENHRY and CDR2 is SYGVKD. The CDR3 sequence is 15 residues long. The CDR3 DNA sequence: TGTGCCATCAGATCACAGGGGAGTGGGGCCAACGTCCTGACTTTC. It translates to CAIRSQGSGANVLTF.

This clonotype was seen a handful of times. V gene TRBV20-1 combines with J gene TRBJ2-1, with D possibly being TRBD2 (5 bases). Deletions cut 5 bases from V and 1 base from J, with 9 bases between. The V gene's germline CDR1 is DFQATT and CDR2 SNEGSKA (reference sequence). There are 13 residues in the CDR3. In DNA form, the CDR3 reads TGCAGTGCTCCAACTAGGTCCTACAATGAGCAGTTCTTC. Translation gives CSAPTRSYNEQFF.

To note about this clonotype: Mismatch with germline at one junction end may stem from a read error. The chain uses TRBV29-1 and TRBJ2-7; no firm D call. Germline assignment: CDR1 SQVTM and CDR2 ANQGSEA. The CDR3 has 12 amino acids. The CDR3 DNA sequence: TGCAGCGTTGAAACGGGCCGGTACGGGCAGTACTTC. Translated, it gives CSVETGRYGQYF.

This chain joins TRBV7-2 and TRBJ2-1; 12 positions match TRBD2. Trimming took 9 bases from V and 2 from J; bases not matched to a gene: 5. Germline loops: CDR1 SGHTA, CDR2 FQGNSA. CDR3 size: 15 residues. CDR3 in amino acids: CASLLAGGTYNEQFF. CDR3 DNA: TGTGCCAGTCTCCTAGCGGGGGGGACCTACAATGAGCAGTTCTTC.

There are many counts of this clonotype. This chain's CDR3 is CASSFTGGTDTQYF. The CDR3 DNA reads TGTGCCAGCAGTTTCACAGGGGGCACAGATACGCAGTATTTT. The chain links TRBV6-6 to TRBJ2-3, with 7 bases aligning to TRBD1. This CDR3 region has 14 residues. V was clipped by 4 bases and J by 1 base; unmatched bases: 2. Germline-derived CDR1 and CDR2 are MNHNY and SVGAGI (reference sequence).

The chain uses TRBV19 and TRBJ1-2; 9 positions agree with TRBD1. The CDR3 is 13 amino acids. CDR1 LNHDA and CDR2 SQIVND come from the germline V gene (reference sequence). The V segment lost 6 bases and the J segment 3 bases; nucleotides outside the gene matches: 2. The CDR3 reads CASRRQGDYGYTF. CDR3 nucleotide sequence: TGTGCCAGTAGGAGACAGGGGGACTATGGCTACACCTTC.

This clonotype was counted a few times. This sequence joins TRBV3-1 and TRBJ2-1; D ambiguous. The germline V gene encodes CDR1 LGHDT and CDR2 YNNKEL (reference sequence). V shed 2 bases and J shed 2 bases, with 13 bases lying between them. CDR3 size: 16 residues. Here the CDR3 DNA reads TGTGCCAGCAGCCAATTCGGTCCGACGGCCTACAATGAGCAGTTCTTC. Protein: CASSQFGPTAYNEQFF.

This sequence joins TRBV5-1 and TRBJ2-1; 12 bases are shared with TRBD1. With V trimmed by 3 bases and J by 8 bases, 9 bases remained unmatched. The CDR3 has 16 residues. Germline values: CDR1 SGHRS, CDR2 YFSETQ. The CDR3 protein is CASSSFVGQGADEQFF. CDR3 nucleotides: TGCGCCAGCAGCTCATTTGTGGGACAGGGGGCGGATGAGCAGTTCTTC.

The J gene is TRBJ2-7, the V gene TRBV12-3 or TRBV12-4; perhaps TRBD1 as D (6 bases). CDR3 length equals 14 residues. V was cut by 7 bases and J by 4 bases, with 17 bases left in between. CDR3 sequence: CASTQTGHAYEQYF. DNA for the CDR3: TGTGCCAGCACCCAAACAGGGCACGCGTACGAGCAGTACTTC.

The chain combines TRBV20-1 with TRBJ2-7, with 8 nucleotides matching TRBD1. The germline CDR1 and CDR2 sequences are DFQATT and SNEGSKA (reference sequence). With V trimmed by 7 bases and J by 0 bases, 14 bases remained unmatched. The CDR3 runs to 16 residues. The chain's CDR3 is CSVREVRDRSSYEQYF. CDR3 coding DNA: TGCAGTGTGAGAGAGGTCCGGGACAGGAGCTCCTACGAGCAGTACTTC.

The sample holds a few counts of this clonotype. The chain carries TRBV7-3 and TRBJ2-1; D remains ambiguous. V lost 5 bases and J lost 0, with 11 bases in between. The germline V gene has CDR1 SGHTA and CDR2 FQGTGA. The CDR3 extends over 15 amino acids. CDR3 in DNA: TGTGCCAGCAGCCAAATCAAGGTCTCCTACAATGAGCAGTTCTTC. It translates to CASSQIKVSYNEQFF.

The chain has TRBV5-1 and TRBJ2-5; no definite D call. CDR3 length: 16 residues. Looked up from germline, CDR1 is SGHRS and CDR2 is YFSETQ. V lost 0 bases, J lost 1 base, and 13 bases lay in between. CDR3 in amino acids: CASSLDGVLGQETQYF. The CDR3, as DNA: TGCGCCAGCAGCTTGGATGGGGTTTTGGGCCAAGAGACCCAGTACTTC.

This clonotype was found a few times. This chain joins TRBV5-1 and TRBJ1-2, with 7 bases matching TRBD1. The junction had 1 base not matched to a gene; V was cut back by 4 bases and J by 7 bases. The germline gives CDR1 SGHRS, CDR2 YFSETQ. The length of the CDR3 is 11 residues. CDR3 DNA: TGCGCCAGCAGCGACAGGGTTGGCTACACCTTC. This gives the protein CASSDRVGYTF.

This clonotype showed up just a few times. V is TRBV12-3 or TRBV12-4 and J is TRBJ2-1, with 10 bases fitting TRBD2. The V gene end was trimmed by 1 base and the J gene end by 0 bases; junction bases not matched to a gene: 9. This CDR3 has 19 residues. The CDR3 region has the DNA TGTGCCAGCAGTTTAGAAGGGCTAGCGGGGGAACGCTCCTACAATGAGCAGTTCTTC. Translation gives CASSLEGLAGERSYNEQFF.

In its sample, this clonotype was seen many times. The germline gene is not matched at one end of the junction; a read error may be the cause. The chain employs TRBV4-1 and TRBJ2-5; D possibly corresponds to TRBD1 (5 bases). Germline CDR1 is MGHRA and CDR2 is YSYEKL. The CDR3 has 13 residues. CDR3 bases: TGTGCCAGCAGCCAAGACCAGGGTGAGACCCAGTACTTC. Protein product: CASSQDQGETQYF.

The chain is built from TRBV28 and TRBJ2-5, with D perhaps matching TRBD2 (7 bases). Germline CDR1 is MDHEN and CDR2 is SYDVKM. The CDR3 runs 13 residues. Trimming cost V 5 bases and J 4 bases, with 11 bases left between them. The CDR3 here is CASSRGGIETQYF. The CDR3 DNA reads as TGTGCCAGCAGTAGGGGGGGGATAGAGACCCAGTACTTC.

This clonotype was seen more than once but under ten times. The chain is built from TRBV7-9 and TRBJ1-2; 11 nucleotides match TRBD1. Trimming removed 0 bases from V and 7 bases from J; junction bases left unmatched: 7. Looked up from germline, CDR1 is SEHNR and CDR2 is FQNEAQ (reference sequence). This CDR3 has 16 amino acids. For the CDR3, the DNA is TGTGCCAGCAGCTTAGCAACCTCCGGGACAGGGGGTGGCTACACCTTC. It translates to CASSLATSGTGGGYTF. Full variable domain (rest looked up from reference TRBV7-9 and TRBJ1-2): DTGVSQNPRHKITKRGQNVTFRCDPISEHNRLYWYRQTLGQGPEFLTYFQNEAQLEKSRLLSDRFSAERPKGSFSTLEIQRTEQGDSAMYLCASSLATSGTGGGYTFGSGTRLTVV.